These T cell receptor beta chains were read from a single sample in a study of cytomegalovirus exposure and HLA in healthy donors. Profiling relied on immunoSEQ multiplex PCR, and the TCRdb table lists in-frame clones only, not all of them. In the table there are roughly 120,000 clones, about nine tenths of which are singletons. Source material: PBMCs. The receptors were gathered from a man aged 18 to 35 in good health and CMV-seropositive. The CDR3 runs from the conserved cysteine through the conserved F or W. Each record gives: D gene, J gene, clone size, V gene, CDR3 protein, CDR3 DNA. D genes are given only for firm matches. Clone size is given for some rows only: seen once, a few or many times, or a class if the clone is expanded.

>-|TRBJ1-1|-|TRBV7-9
CASSLAGGSTEAFF
TGTGCCAGCAGCTTAGCGGGGGGTAGCACTGAAGCTTTCTTT
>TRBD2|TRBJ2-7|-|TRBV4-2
CASSQGREGDEQYF
TGTGCCAGCAGCCAAGGTCGGGAGGGGGACGAGCAGTACTTC
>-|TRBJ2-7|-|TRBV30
CAWSTPPRVEQYF
TGTGCCTGGAGTACCCCTCCCCGGGTAGAGCAGTACTTC
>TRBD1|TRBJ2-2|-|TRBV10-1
CASSTGESGELFF
TGCGCCAGCAGTACAGGGGAATCCGGGGAGCTGTTTTTT
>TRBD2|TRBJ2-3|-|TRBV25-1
CASSDLRGGAFADTQYF
TGTGCCAGCAGTGATCTCCGGGGGGGGGCTTTCGCAGATACGCAGTATTTT
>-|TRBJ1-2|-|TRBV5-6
CASSLEGGNYGYTF
TGTGCCAGCAGCTTGGAGGGAGGTAACTATGGCTACACCTTC
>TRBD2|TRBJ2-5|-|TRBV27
CASSLLGLTETQYF
TGTGCCAGCAGTTTGCTGGGACTAACCGAGACCCAGTACTTC
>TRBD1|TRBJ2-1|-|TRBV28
CASSLRPRTGNNEQFF
TGTGCCAGCAGTTTACGACCCCGGACAGGGAACAATGAGCAGTTCTTC
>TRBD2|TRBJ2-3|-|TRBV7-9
CASSTSVDTDTQYF
TGTGCCAGCAGTACTAGCGTCGACACAGATACGCAGTATTTT
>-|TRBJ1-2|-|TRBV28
CASVSQEDGYTF
TGTGCCAGCGTTTCCCAGGAGGATGGCTACACCTTC
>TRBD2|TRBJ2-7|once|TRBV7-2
CATGGREGEQYF
TGTGCGACGGGCGGCAGGGAGGGCGAGCAGTACTTC
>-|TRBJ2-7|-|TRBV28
CASSFSMTYYEQYF
TGTGCCAGCAGTTTTTCCATGACTTACTACGAGCAGTACTTC
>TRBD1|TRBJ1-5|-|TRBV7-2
CASSYQDRSNQPQHF
TGTGCCAGCAGCTACCAGGACAGGAGCAATCAGCCCCAGCATTTT
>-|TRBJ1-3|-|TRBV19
CASTPGEKSNTIYF
TGTGCCAGTACCCCGGGGGAGAAGTCCAACACCATATATTTT
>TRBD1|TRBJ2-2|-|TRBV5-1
CASRSGTGDTGELFF
TGCGCCAGCAGGTCGGGGACAGGGGACACCGGGGAGCTGTTTTTT
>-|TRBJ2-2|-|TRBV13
CASLLRGNTGELFF
TGTGCCAGCCTACTAAGGGGGAACACCGGGGAGCTGTTTTTT
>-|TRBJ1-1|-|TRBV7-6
CASIRGEMNTEAFF
TGTGCCAGCATTCGGGGGGAAATGAACACTGAAGCTTTCTTT
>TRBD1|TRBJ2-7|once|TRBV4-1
CASSQDPPRGQGAREQYF
TGCGCCAGCAGCCAAGACCCTCCGAGGGGACAGGGGGCTCGAGAGCAGTACTTC
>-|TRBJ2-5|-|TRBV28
CASSLQGPSETQYF
TGTGCCAGCAGTTTACAGGGGCCATCGGAGACCCAGTACTTC
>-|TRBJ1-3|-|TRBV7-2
CASSLSWGPGNTIYF
TGTGCCAGCAGCTTGAGCTGGGGCCCTGGAAACACCATATATTTT
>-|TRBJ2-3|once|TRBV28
CASSLWRDSTDTQYF
TGTGCCAGCAGTTTATGGCGGGACAGCACAGATACGCAGTATTTT
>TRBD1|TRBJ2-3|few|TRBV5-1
CASSLSQGDIDTQYF
TGCGCCAGCAGCTTGAGTCAGGGGGATATAGATACGCAGTATTTT
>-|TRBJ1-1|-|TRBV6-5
CASSYARARYTEAFF
TGTGCCAGCAGTTACGCGAGGGCGCGGTACACTGAAGCTTTCTTT
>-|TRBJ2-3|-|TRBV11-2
CASSLTRGTRGWTDTQYF
TGTGCCAGCAGCTTAACGAGGGGCACTAGGGGGTGGACAGATACGCAGTATTTT
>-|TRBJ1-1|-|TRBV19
CASSRGRPTEAFF
TGTGCCAGTAGTAGAGGGAGACCCACTGAAGCTTTCTTT
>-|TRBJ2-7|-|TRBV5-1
CASSVTGKRDEQYF
TGCGCCAGCAGCGTGACAGGGAAGCGGGACGAGCAGTACTTC
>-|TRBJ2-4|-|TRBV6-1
CASSDGPIGGTKNIQYF
TGTGCCAGCAGTGATGGGCCCATCGGAGGGACCAAAAACATTCAGTACTTC
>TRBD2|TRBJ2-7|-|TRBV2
CASSEATPGLASEQYF
TGTGCCAGCAGTGAAGCCACCCCGGGACTAGCGTCCGAGCAGTACTTC
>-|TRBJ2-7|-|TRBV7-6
CASSLARRGEQYF
TGTGCCAGCAGCTTAGCGCGTCGGGGCGAGCAGTACTTC
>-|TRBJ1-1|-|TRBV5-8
CATGDTLNTEAFF
TGTGCCACAGGGGACACCTTGAACACTGAAGCTTTCTTT
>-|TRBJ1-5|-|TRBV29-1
CSVSGEGMQPQHF
TGCAGCGTCTCTGGGGAGGGAATGCAGCCCCAGCATTTT
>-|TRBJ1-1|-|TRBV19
CASSILQHTEAFF
TGTGCCAGTAGTATATTACAGCACACTGAAGCTTTCTTT
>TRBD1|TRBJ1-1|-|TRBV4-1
CASSLQTGMNTEAFF
TGCGCCAGCAGCCTTCAGACAGGGATGAACACTGAAGCTTTCTTT
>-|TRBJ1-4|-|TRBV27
CASSLGQGWGSANEKLFF
TGTGCCAGCAGTTTAGGTCAGGGTTGGGGCTCGGCTAATGAAAAACTGTTTTTT
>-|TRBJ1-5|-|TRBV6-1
CASSEAAGSWDQPQHF
TGTGCCAGCAGTGAAGCAGCGGGGTCATGGGATCAGCCCCAGCATTTT